This T cell receptor beta chain was observed in a study of shared clonotypes between healthy human individuals. Clones were read by immunoSEQ multiplex PCR, and TCRdb kept only the in-frame ones, dropping some. The table has more than 2,000,000 clones, 90% to 95% seen once; the top ten hold over 0.12%. The V and J ends lost 4 bases and 9 bases respectively, with 13 bases between them. CDR3 size: 13 residues. From germline, CDR1 is SGHDN and CDR2 FVKESK. This sequence originates from a man in his late teens or twenties in good health. Sequenced material: naive CD4+ T cells sorted from blood. Specified subset: CD45RA+ positively selected. The V call is TRBV14, the J call TRBJ2-1; tentatively, D is TRBD2 (6 bases). The CDR3 sequence: CASSPRLGLEQFF. The CDR3 DNA sequence: TGTGCCAGCAGCCCCCGACTAGGACTTGAGCAGTTCTTC.